The clone carrying this TCR beta chain was seen only a few times. Its matching antigen is unknown. Germline loops: CDR1 SGHAT, CDR2 FQNNGV. The CDR3 contains 15 residues. V lost 6 bases to trimming and J lost 5 bases; unmatched junction nucleotides: 5. This sample was taken from a study of beta chain features in type 1 diabetes. Study results and limitations: For Type 1 diabetes patients, all four CD4+ subsets carried TCRB CDR3s that were moderately but significantly shorter.

The study reverse transcribed the entire isolated RNA, so it sequenced expressed TCRB transcripts. Method: immunoSEQ multiplex PCR; TCRdb's copy keeps in-frame clones and lacks some. The table has about 28,000 clones, roughly two thirds seen once; the top ten hold about 2.2%. Donors underwent one heparinised blood draw, around 120 mL on average. CD45RO/CCR7/CD25/CD127/CD95/CD27 staining was used to isolate CD4+ naive, central memory, regulatory and stem cell-like memory cells by sorting. The TCR originated in a woman aged 25 to 39 with type 1 diabetes. The specimen sequenced was Tregs from blood. V usage is TRBV11-2 and J usage is TRBJ2-5; 14 bases map to TRBD2. The CDR3 DNA reads as TGTGCCAGCAGGAGACTAGCGGGAGGGCGGGAGACCCAGTACTTC. Protein sequence: CASRRLAGGRETQYF.